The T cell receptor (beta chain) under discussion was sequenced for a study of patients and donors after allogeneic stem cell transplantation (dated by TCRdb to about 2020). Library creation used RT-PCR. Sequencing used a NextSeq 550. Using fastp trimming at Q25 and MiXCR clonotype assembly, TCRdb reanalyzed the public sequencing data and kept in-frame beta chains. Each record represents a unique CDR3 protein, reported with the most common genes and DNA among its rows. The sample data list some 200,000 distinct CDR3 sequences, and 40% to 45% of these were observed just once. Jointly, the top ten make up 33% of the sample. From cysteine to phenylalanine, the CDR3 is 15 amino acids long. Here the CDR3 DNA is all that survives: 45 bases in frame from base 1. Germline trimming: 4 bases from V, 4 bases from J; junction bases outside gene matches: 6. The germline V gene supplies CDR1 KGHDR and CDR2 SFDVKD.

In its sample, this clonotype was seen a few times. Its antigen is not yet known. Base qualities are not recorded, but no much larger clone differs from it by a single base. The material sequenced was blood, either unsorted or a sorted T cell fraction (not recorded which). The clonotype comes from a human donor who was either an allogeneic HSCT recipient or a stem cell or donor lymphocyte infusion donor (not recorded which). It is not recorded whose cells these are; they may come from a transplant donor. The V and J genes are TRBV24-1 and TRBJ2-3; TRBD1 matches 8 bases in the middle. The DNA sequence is TGTGCCACCAGTGACCCCGGACAGGGCTCAGATACGCAGTATTTT. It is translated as CATSDPGQGSDTQYF.